The 9 T cell receptor beta chains below were found in one sample sequenced in a study of identical twins. Each CDR3 protein gets one entry after TCRdb re-called the 5' RACE reads with MiXCR. There are roughly 490,000 distinct CDR3 sequences in the sample; 14% occur only once, and 0.8% to 1% lies in the top ten. These same records also appear under a second study, on yellow fever vaccine responses in identical twins.

The sample consisted of CD4+ T cells sorted from blood. The receptors originated from a woman between 18 and 29 years old in good health.

Note on this clonotype: Being one base from a much bigger clone, this may be a read error. This chain joins TRBV12-3 or TRBV12-4 and TRBJ1-1; D is unresolved. CDR3 length: 14 amino acids. CDR3 bases: TGTGCCAGGAGTTTCGGTATAGGGAACACTGAAGCTTTCTTT. Encoded protein: CARSFGIGNTEAFF.

This clonotype was counted between two and nine times. V usage is TRBV20-1 and J usage is TRBJ2-3; D might be TRBD1 or TRBD2, each matching 5 bases. This CDR3 is built from 13 residues. V shed 4 bases and J shed 2 bases, with 10 bases lying between them. Per germline, CDR1 DFQATT and CDR2 SNEGSKA (reference sequence). The CDR3 sequence is CSATGTVTDTQYF. CDR3 in DNA: TGCAGTGCTACTGGGACGGTCACAGATACGCAGTATTTT.

This clonotype was picked up a small number of times. This chain links TRBV5-6 with TRBJ1-1, with D unclear. Germline CDR1 SGHDT, CDR2 YYEEEE. The length of the CDR3 is 14 residues. V was shortened by 0 bases and J by 5 bases, with 11 bases between the two germline ends. CDR3 protein: CASSLGIMDTEAFF. CDR3 nucleotide sequence: TGTGCCAGCAGCTTGGGGATTATGGATACTGAAGCTTTCTTT. Together with reference TRBV5-6 and TRBJ1-1, the CDR3 gives the full variable domain: DAGVTQSPTHLIKTRGQQVTLRCSPKSGHDTVSWYQQALGQGPQFIFQYYEEEERQRGNFPDRFSGHQFPNYSSELNVNALLLGDSALYLCASSLGIMDTEAFFGQGTRLTVV.

This clonotype was counted a few times. The chain is built from TRBV5-1 and TRBJ2-2; no firm D call. Between the trimmed V and J ends, which lost 0 bases and 7 bases, there was a span of 13 bases. Germline CDR1 SGHRS, CDR2 YFSETQ. This CDR3 is 15 amino acids long. The CDR3 region is CASSLGPGQHGELFF. In DNA, the CDR3 is TGCGCCAGCAGCTTGGGCCCTGGGCAGCACGGGGAGCTGTTTTTT.

A few counts support this clonotype. The chain carries TRBV5-1 and TRBJ2-1, with D perhaps matching TRBD1 or TRBD2 (6 bases each). The V gene's germline CDR1 is SGHRS and CDR2 YFSETQ. This CDR3 spans 15 amino acids. The V end lost 0 bases, the J end lost 6 bases, and 13 bases lay between the germline ends. CDR3 sequence: CASSLGGGPFNEQFF. The CDR3 DNA sequence: TGCGCCAGCAGCTTGGGAGGGGGGCCGTTCAATGAGCAGTTCTTC.

In its sample, this clonotype was seen many times. This chain links TRBV12-3 or TRBV12-4 with TRBJ1-1; D uncertain. V was shortened by 8 bases and J by 11 bases, with 12 bases between the two germline ends. The CDR3 runs 10 residues. The CDR3 loop is CASANAGAFF. CDR3 DNA sequence: TGTGCCAGCGCTAACGCGGGGGCTTTCTTT.

This clonotype has just a few counts. V and J are TRBV3-1 and TRBJ2-7, with 10 bases aligning to TRBD1. This CDR3 is 13 amino acids long. Germline CDR1 reads LGHDT; CDR2 reads YNNKEL (reference sequence). V trimming: 4 bases; J trimming: 11 bases; junction bases outside the gene matches: 8. The DNA of the CDR3 is TGTGCCAGCAGCCCCCGACAGGGGGCTGGGAAGTACTTC. Protein sequence: CASSPRQGAGKYF.

The chain uses TRBV20-1 and TRBJ2-7, with 10 nucleotides matching TRBD2. V lost 4 bases, J lost 0 bases, and 3 bases stayed unmatched. The germline V gene has CDR1 DFQATT and CDR2 SNEGSKA (reference sequence). This CDR3 comprises 14 residues. CDR3 DNA: TGCAGTGCTACCGGGACTAGCGACTCCTACGAGCAGTACTTC. Translation: CSATGTSDSYEQYF.

The chain carries TRBV7-8 and TRBJ2-3; D remains unclear. Trimming cost V 2 bases and J 6 bases, with 6 bases left between them. The CDR3 has 12 amino acids. The V gene's germline CDR1 is SGHVS and CDR2 FQNEAQ. The CDR3 reads CASSLTKDTQYF. DNA for the CDR3: TGTGCCAGCAGCTTAACGAAGGATACGCAGTATTTT. Full variable domain (remainder filled in from reference TRBV7-8 and TRBJ2-3): GAGVSQSPRYKVAKRGQDVALRCDPISGHVSLFWYQQALGQGPEFLTYFQNEAQLDKSGLPSDRFFAERPEGSVSTLKIQRTQQEDSAVYLCASSLTKDTQYFGPGTRLTVL.